The clone carrying this TCR beta chain was counted many times. Its antigen is unidentified. A Clinical Activity Score of at least 3, a NOSPECS grade of at least 4 and a duration under 3 months were recorded in the ophthalmopathy patients. V lost 6 bases, J lost 3 bases, and 4 bases stayed unmatched. Germline V CDR1 and CDR2: MNHEY, SVGEGT. The CDR3 contains 13 residues. The data are from a study of T cells in Graves' hyperthyroidism and ophthalmopathy. Study findings and constraints: Model predictions of ophthalmopathy came a median approximately 6 months before onset.

Amplified regions were TCR beta CDR3 sequences from RNA transcripts. The HTBI primer set served for first-round RT-PCR of the TCR CDR3. TCRdb re-called the multiplex PCR reads with MiXCR, one entry per CDR3 protein. The table records approximately 600,000 distinct CDR3 sequences, approximately 15% of them present only once. The receptor comes from a woman aged 40-49 years with Graves' ophthalmopathy. This chain links TRBV6-2 or TRBV6-3 with TRBJ2-7; TRBD2 matches at 8 bases. Source material: blood. This CDR3 reads CASRMSGSYEQYF. For the CDR3, the DNA is TGTGCCAGCAGGATGAGCGGGAGCTACGAGCAGTACTTC.